This T cell receptor (beta chain) derives from a study of blood T cell repertoires in COVID-19. Study-level background: From the United States, Italy and Spain came samples of acute and convalescent COVID-19.

The CDR3 runs to 16 residues. Trimming took off 2 bases at V and 8 bases at J, with 19 bases between the two ends. Germline V gene data show CDR1 as SEHNR and CDR2 as FQNEAQ (reference sequence). Assay used: immunoSEQ multiplex PCR; TCRdb lists only in-frame clones, some missing. The sample shows about 170,000 clones, around two thirds of them seen only once. What was sequenced was peripheral blood. The chain couples TRBV7-9 to TRBJ2-1; maybe TRBD2 (5 bases). The receptor's source is a woman of 80 years or more with acute or convalescent COVID-19. The CDR3 nucleotides are TGTGCCAGCAGCTTACGGGCCCAGAGCGGTGGGGATGAGCAGTTCTTC. Protein product: CASSLRAQSGGDEQFF. Full variable domain (remainder filled in from reference TRBV7-9 and TRBJ2-1): DTGVSQNPRHKITKRGQNVTFRCDPISEHNRLYWYRQTLGQGPEFLTYFQNEAQLEKSRLLSDRFSAERPKGSFSTLEIQRTEQGDSAMYLCASSLRAQSGGDEQFFGPGTRLTVL.